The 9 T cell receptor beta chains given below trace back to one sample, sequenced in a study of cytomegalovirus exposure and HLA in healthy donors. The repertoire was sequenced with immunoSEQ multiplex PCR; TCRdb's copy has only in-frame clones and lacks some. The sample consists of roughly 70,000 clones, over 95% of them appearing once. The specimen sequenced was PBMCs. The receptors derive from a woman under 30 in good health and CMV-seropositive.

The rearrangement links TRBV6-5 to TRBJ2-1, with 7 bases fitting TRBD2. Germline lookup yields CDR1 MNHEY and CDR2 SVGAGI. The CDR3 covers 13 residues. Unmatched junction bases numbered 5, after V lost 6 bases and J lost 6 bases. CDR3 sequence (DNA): TGTGCCAGCAGGTCTAGCGGCCGCAATGAGCAGTTCTTC. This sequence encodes CASRSSGRNEQFF.

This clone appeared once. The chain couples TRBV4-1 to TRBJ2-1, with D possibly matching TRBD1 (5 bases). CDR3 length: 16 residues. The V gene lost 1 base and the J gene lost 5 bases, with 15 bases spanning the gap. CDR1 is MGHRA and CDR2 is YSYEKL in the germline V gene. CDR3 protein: CASSQGGQLPDNEQFF. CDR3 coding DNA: TGCGCCAGCAGCCAAGGGGGCCAACTTCCGGACAATGAGCAGTTCTTC.

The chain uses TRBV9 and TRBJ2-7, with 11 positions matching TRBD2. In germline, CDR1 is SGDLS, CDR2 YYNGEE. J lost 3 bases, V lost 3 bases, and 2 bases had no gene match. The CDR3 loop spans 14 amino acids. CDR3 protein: CASSATSGSYEQYF. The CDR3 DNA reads TGTGCCAGCAGCGCAACTAGCGGGAGCTACGAGCAGTACTTC.

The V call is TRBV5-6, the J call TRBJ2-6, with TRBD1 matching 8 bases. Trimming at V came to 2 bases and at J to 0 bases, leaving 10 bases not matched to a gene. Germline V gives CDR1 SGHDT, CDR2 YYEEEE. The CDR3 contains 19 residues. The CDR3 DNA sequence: TGTGCCAGCAGCTTCTGGAGACAGGGGAGATTCTCTGGGGCCAACGTCCTGACTTTC. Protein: CASSFWRQGRFSGANVLTF.

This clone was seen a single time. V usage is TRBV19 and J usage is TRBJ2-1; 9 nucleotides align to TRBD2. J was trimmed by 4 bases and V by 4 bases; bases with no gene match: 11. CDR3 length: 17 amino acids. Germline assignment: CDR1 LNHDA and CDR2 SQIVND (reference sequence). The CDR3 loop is CASSRTKWLAGYNEQFF. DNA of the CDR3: TGTGCCAGTAGTAGAACCAAGTGGCTAGCGGGATACAATGAGCAGTTCTTC.

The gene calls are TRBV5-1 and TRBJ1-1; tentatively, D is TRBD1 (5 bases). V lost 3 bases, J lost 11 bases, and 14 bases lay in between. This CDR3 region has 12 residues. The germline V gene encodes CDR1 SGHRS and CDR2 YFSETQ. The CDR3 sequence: CASSSQGGGAFF. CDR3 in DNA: TGCGCCAGCAGCTCCCAGGGTGGCGGTGCTTTCTTT.

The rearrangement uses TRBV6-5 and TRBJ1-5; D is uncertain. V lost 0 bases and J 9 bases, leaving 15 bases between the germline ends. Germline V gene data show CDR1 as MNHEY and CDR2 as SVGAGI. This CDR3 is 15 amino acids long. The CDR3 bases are TGTGCCAGCAGTTACTCGATCACCTCCCACGGGCCCCAGCATTTT. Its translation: CASSYSITSHGPQHF.

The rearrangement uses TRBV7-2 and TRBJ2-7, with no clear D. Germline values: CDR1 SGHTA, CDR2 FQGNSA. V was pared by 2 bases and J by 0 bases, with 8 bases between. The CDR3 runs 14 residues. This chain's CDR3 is CASSLTRSSYEQYF. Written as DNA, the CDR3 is TGTGCCAGCAGCTTAACCCGGAGCTCCTACGAGCAGTACTTC.

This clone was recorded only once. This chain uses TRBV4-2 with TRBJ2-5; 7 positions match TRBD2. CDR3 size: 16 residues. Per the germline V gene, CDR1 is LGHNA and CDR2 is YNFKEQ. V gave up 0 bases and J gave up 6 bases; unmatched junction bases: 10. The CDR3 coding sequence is TGTGCCAGCAGCCAAGATCGTGCGGGAGAGGGCCAGACCCAGTACTTC. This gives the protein CASSQDRAGEGQTQYF.